The rows below give T cell receptor beta chains drawn from one sample of a study of T cell responses to AZD1222 COVID-19 vaccine. Clones were read by immunoSEQ multiplex PCR, and TCRdb kept only the in-frame ones, dropping some. The table records 100,000 to 150,000 clones, 70% to 90% of them present only once. The input for sequencing was peripheral blood, taken on day 0 of AZD1222 vaccination. Receptors were obtained from an adult in good health. The CDR3 runs from the conserved cysteine through the conserved F or W. D genes are given only for firm matches. The size of a clone is reported for some rows only, either as once, few or many, or as a class for expanded clones.

J gene: TRBJ1-4
D gene: TRBD1
V gene: TRBV14
clone size: .
CDR3 DNA: TGTGCCAGCAGCCCTAAACAGGGGTTCTATGAAAAACTGTTTTTT
CDR3 protein: CASSPKQGFYEKLFF

J gene: TRBJ1-1
D gene: TRBD1
V gene: TRBV28
clone size: .
CDR3 DNA: TGTGCCAGCAGTTACACAGGGGGCTTGCGCACTGAAGCTTTCTTT
CDR3 protein: CASSYTGGLRTEAFF

J gene: TRBJ2-7
D gene: .
V gene: TRBV28
clone size: .
CDR3 DNA: TGTGCCAGCAGTTTCATGGCTACCTCCTACGAGCAGTACTTC
CDR3 protein: CASSFMATSYEQYF

J gene: TRBJ2-4
D gene: TRBD1
V gene: TRBV4-2
clone size: .
CDR3 DNA: TGTGCCAGCAGCCAACGAATCCTGACAGGGATAGCCAAAAACATTCAGTACTTC
CDR3 protein: CASSQRILTGIAKNIQYF

J gene: TRBJ2-1
D gene: TRBD2
V gene: TRBV3-1/TRBV3-2
clone size: .
CDR3 DNA: TGTGCCAGCAGCCAAGGGGCTAGCGGGATTCTTGGGGAGCAGTTCTTC
CDR3 protein: CASSQGASGILGEQFF

J gene: TRBJ1-1
D gene: .
V gene: TRBV7-8
clone size: .
CDR3 DNA: TGTGCCAGCACCTATTCCGGGACATCGAACACTGAAGCTTTCTTT
CDR3 protein: CASTYSGTSNTEAFF

J gene: TRBJ1-4
D gene: TRBD1
V gene: TRBV19
clone size: once
CDR3 DNA: TGTGCCAGTAGTCGACAGGGGGCGCGGGAAAAACTGTTTTTT
CDR3 protein: CASSRQGAREKLFF

J gene: TRBJ2-7
D gene: .
V gene: TRBV7-8
clone size: .
CDR3 DNA: TGTGCCAGCAGCCCATCCGGCTACGAGCAGTACTTC
CDR3 protein: CASSPSGYEQYF

J gene: TRBJ1-4
D gene: TRBD1
V gene: TRBV18
clone size: .
CDR3 DNA: TGTGCCAGCTCAGCGGGACAGTGGGGGACTAATGAAAAACTGTTTTTT
CDR3 protein: CASSAGQWGTNEKLFF

J gene: TRBJ1-5
D gene: .
V gene: TRBV6-5
clone size: .
CDR3 DNA: TGTGCCAGCAGTTACGGATCCAATCAGCCCCAGCATTTT
CDR3 protein: CASSYGSNQPQHF

J gene: TRBJ1-5
D gene: .
V gene: TRBV10-3
clone size: .
CDR3 DNA: TGTGCCATCAGTGAAGAAGGGAAGGGTAGCAATCAGCCCCAGCATTTT
CDR3 protein: CAISEEGKGSNQPQHF

J gene: TRBJ2-1
D gene: .
V gene: TRBV29-1
clone size: .
CDR3 DNA: TGCAGCGTTGACCGGGGGAATTTTCAAGCGCAGTTCTTC
CDR3 protein: CSVDRGNFQAQFF

J gene: TRBJ2-5
D gene: .
V gene: TRBV5-6
clone size: .
CDR3 DNA: TGTGCCAGCAGCTTGAACTGGGGAGGGACCCAGTACTTC
CDR3 protein: CASSLNWGGTQYF

J gene: TRBJ2-2
D gene: .
V gene: TRBV5-1
clone size: .
CDR3 DNA: TGCGCCAGCAGACTTAGACAGGGAGGCACCGGGGAGCTGTTTTTT
CDR3 protein: CASRLRQGGTGELFF

J gene: TRBJ2-7
D gene: .
V gene: TRBV4-1
clone size: .
CDR3 DNA: TGCGCCAGCAGCCAAGATGGGTGGGGAGGAAACGAGCAGTACTTC
CDR3 protein: CASSQDGWGGNEQYF

J gene: TRBJ2-5
D gene: .
V gene: TRBV6-5
clone size: once
CDR3 DNA: TGTGCCAGCTCCCCCAGGGGCTTCTCAGGGACCCAGTACTTC
CDR3 protein: CASSPRGFSGTQYF

J gene: TRBJ1-3
D gene: .
V gene: TRBV9
clone size: once
CDR3 DNA: TGTGCCAGCAGCGCCCGGTTGGGCTCTGGAAACACCATATATTTT
CDR3 protein: CASSARLGSGNTIYF

J gene: TRBJ1-1
D gene: .
V gene: TRBV12-5
clone size: .
CDR3 DNA: TGTGCTAGTGGTTTGGAGCAGAACACTGAAGCTTTCTTT
CDR3 protein: CASGLEQNTEAFF

J gene: TRBJ2-2
D gene: TRBD1
V gene: TRBV5-6
clone size: .
CDR3 DNA: TGTGCCAGCAGCTTGGGAGACAGGGTGGCCGGGGAGCTGTTTTTT
CDR3 protein: CASSLGDRVAGELFF

J gene: TRBJ2-7
D gene: .
V gene: TRBV29-1
clone size: once
CDR3 DNA: TGCAGCGCAGCAGGGTCCGCCTACGAGCAGTACTTC
CDR3 protein: CSAAGSAYEQYF

J gene: TRBJ1-1
D gene: TRBD1
V gene: TRBV15
clone size: .
CDR3 DNA: TGTGCCACCAGCGGGGGGACAGGGGGGAACACTGAAGCTTTCTTT
CDR3 protein: CATSGGTGGNTEAFF

J gene: TRBJ2-3
D gene: .
V gene: TRBV5-1
clone size: .
CDR3 DNA: TGCGCCAGCGGGATGGGACAACTCACAGATACGCAGTATTTT
CDR3 protein: CASGMGQLTDTQYF

J gene: TRBJ1-1
D gene: .
V gene: TRBV19
clone size: .
CDR3 DNA: TGTGCCAGTAGTATCATGAGGGTACAGAACACTGAAGCTTTCTTT
CDR3 protein: CASSIMRVQNTEAFF

J gene: TRBJ2-7
D gene: .
V gene: TRBV6-5
clone size: .
CDR3 DNA: TGTGCCAGCAGAGGGGATGTAGCAGGGTACGAGCAGTACTTC
CDR3 protein: CASRGDVAGYEQYF

J gene: TRBJ2-2
D gene: .
V gene: TRBV7-3
clone size: .
CDR3 DNA: TGTGCCAGCAGCTTGCGGGGCGGGACCGGGGAGCTGTTTTTT
CDR3 protein: CASSLRGGTGELFF

J gene: TRBJ1-2
D gene: .
V gene: TRBV24-1
clone size: .
CDR3 DNA: TGTGCCACCAGTGATTCCGGGACAAGCTATGGCTACACCTTC
CDR3 protein: CATSDSGTSYGYTF

J gene: TRBJ2-7
D gene: .
V gene: TRBV6-5
clone size: .
CDR3 DNA: TGTGCCAGCAGTTCGACCGGTTATTCAGTGGACGAGCAGTACTTC
CDR3 protein: CASSSTGYSVDEQYF

J gene: TRBJ2-5
D gene: .
V gene: TRBV30
clone size: once
CDR3 DNA: TGTGCCTGGGAGGATGGGACTCAAGAGACCCAGTACTTC
CDR3 protein: CAWEDGTQETQYF

J gene: TRBJ1-3
D gene: .
V gene: TRBV28
clone size: .
CDR3 DNA: TGTGCCAGCACCCCCTGGGAGTCTGGAAACACCATATATTTT
CDR3 protein: CASTPWESGNTIYF

J gene: TRBJ2-5
D gene: .
V gene: TRBV29-1
clone size: .
CDR3 DNA: TGCAGCGTTGGCTTACTAACAAGGGTTGAGACCCAGTACTTC
CDR3 protein: CSVGLLTRVETQYF

J gene: TRBJ2-2
D gene: .
V gene: TRBV29-1
clone size: .
CDR3 DNA: TGCAGCGTTGAAGATGTAGGGGCCGGGGAGCTGTTTTTT
CDR3 protein: CSVEDVGAGELFF

J gene: TRBJ2-2
D gene: .
V gene: TRBV7-9
clone size: once
CDR3 DNA: TGTGCCAGCAGCTTAGCTAGCGGCACGAACACCGGGGAGCTGTTTTTT
CDR3 protein: CASSLASGTNTGELFF

J gene: TRBJ1-4
D gene: TRBD1
V gene: TRBV5-1
clone size: .
CDR3 DNA: TGCGCCAGCAGCTTGATGGGACAGGGAGGAGAAAAACTGTTTTTT
CDR3 protein: CASSLMGQGGEKLFF

J gene: TRBJ1-1
D gene: TRBD1
V gene: TRBV10-1
clone size: .
CDR3 DNA: TGCGCCAGCAGTGAGTCCCGGGACAGGGAAGCTTTCTTT
CDR3 protein: CASSESRDREAFF

J gene: TRBJ2-4
D gene: .
V gene: TRBV2
clone size: .
CDR3 DNA: TGTGCCAGCAGTGCACTAGCCAAAAACATTCAGTACTTC
CDR3 protein: CASSALAKNIQYF

J gene: TRBJ2-7
D gene: TRBD1
V gene: TRBV7-2
clone size: few
CDR3 DNA: TGTGCCAGCAGCTTAACGACAGGGGCTTCTTACGAGCAGTACTTC
CDR3 protein: CASSLTTGASYEQYF

J gene: TRBJ2-3
D gene: .
V gene: TRBV19
clone size: .
CDR3 DNA: TGTGCCAGTAGTACAAGACAGGAGGGTTTAGATACGCAGTATTTT
CDR3 protein: CASSTRQEGLDTQYF

J gene: TRBJ2-7
D gene: TRBD2
V gene: TRBV7-9
clone size: .
CDR3 DNA: TGTGCCAGCAAAAAGGCGGGGGGCTCCTACGAGCAGTACTTC
CDR3 protein: CASKKAGGSYEQYF

J gene: TRBJ1-1
D gene: .
V gene: TRBV11-2
clone size: once
CDR3 DNA: TGTGCCAGCAGCTCTCAGGGGAGCACTGAAGCTTTCTTT
CDR3 protein: CASSSQGSTEAFF

J gene: TRBJ1-3
D gene: .
V gene: TRBV5-1
clone size: .
CDR3 DNA: TGCGCCAGCACCTCGGAATATTATACGACTTCTGGAAACACCATATATTTT
CDR3 protein: CASTSEYYTTSGNTIYF

J gene: TRBJ1-6
D gene: .
V gene: TRBV20-1
clone size: .
CDR3 DNA: TGCAGTGCTACTGACCCCCTAAGCTCCTATAATTCACCCCTCCACTTT
CDR3 protein: CSATDPLSSYNSPLHF